This T cell receptor beta chain was sequenced during a study of blood T cell repertoires in COVID-19. The wider study: From T cells, B-cell-depleted T cells, or PBMCs came the material, which was cDNA or gDNA.

Original methodology: Amplification from reference gene primers served as the basis for estimated nucleated cell counts. The table came from immunoSEQ multiplex PCR; TCRdb's copy has only in-frame clones and leaves some out. That table is the source of V, J and clone size, and D and trimming were worked out from the DNA. The table has tens of thousands of clones, 80% to 90% seen once. CDR3 size: 15 residues. The ends were cut back, 2 bases at V and 4 bases at J, with 12 bases in the middle. CDR1 is KGHSH, CDR2 LQKENI, per germline. This chain links TRBV18 with TRBJ1-5; maybe TRBD1 (5 bases). Sequencing was done on a sample of peripheral blood. The TCR comes from a woman aged 45-65 years with acute or convalescent COVID-19. This CDR3 reads CASSPSGWGNQPQHF. The CDR3, as DNA: TGTGCCAGCTCACCATCAGGGTGGGGAAATCAGCCCCAGCATTTT.